Listed below are T cell receptor beta chains from one sample, sequenced in a study of regulatory T cells in long-lasting Graves disease. A single record per CDR3 protein comes from TCRdb applying MiXCR to the multiplex PCR reads. The sample includes around 400,000 distinct CDR3 sequences, roughly 16% of them seen just once. Material: peripheral blood mononuclear cells (PBMCs), obtained at new diagnosis, from a patient treated with antithyroid drugs. These receptors all stem from a female donor with Graves disease. Each CDR3 is given with its conserved first and last residue. D genes are given only for firm matches. A clone size is listed for some rows: how often the clone was seen (once, few, many), or a class if it is expanded.

j_gene,d_gene,abundance,v_gene,CDR3aa,CDR3nt
TRBJ2-7,-,few,TRBV6-1,CASSSGEQYF,TGTGCCAGCAGCAGCGGCGAGCAGTACTTC
TRBJ1-6,-,-,TRBV4-1,CASSRPLGEPLHF,TGCGCCAGCAGCCGGCCCCTCGGGGAACCCCTCCACTTT
TRBJ1-3,-,-,TRBV4-3,CASSLHRRDPWANTIYF,TGCGCCAGCAGCCTACACCGCCGGGACCCATGGGCCAACACCATATATTTT
TRBJ2-3,TRBD2,many,TRBV20-1,CSAPRRGGTDTQYF,TGCAGTGCACCGCGGCGGGGGGGCACAGATACGCAGTATTTT
TRBJ2-1,-,many,TRBV27,CASSTTEPFNSLYNEQFF,TGTGCCAGCAGTACTACCGAACCCTTCAACTCTCTCTACAATGAGCAGTTCTTC
TRBJ1-5,-,-,TRBV20-1,CSARAGTGNQPQHF,TGCAGTGCTAGGGCCGGGACGGGGAATCAGCCCCAGCATTTT
TRBJ1-5,-,many,TRBV16,CASSQSGGQPQHF,TGTGCCAGCAGCCAATCAGGGGGTCAGCCCCAGCATTTT
TRBJ1-5,TRBD1,many,TRBV7-2,CASSLGEQGANQPQHF,TGTGCCAGCAGCTTAGGGGAACAGGGGGCAAATCAGCCCCAGCATTTT
TRBJ1-4,-,few,TRBV20-1,CSATWTRGGGEKLFF,TGCAGTGCTACTTGGACCAGGGGCGGCGGTGAAAAACTGTTTTTT
TRBJ2-1,TRBD2,-,TRBV20-1,CPPSGGVYNEQFF,TGCCCGCCCAGCGGGGGGGTTTACAATGAGCAGTTCTTC
TRBJ2-1,-,-,TRBV9,CASSVGHSYNEQFF,TGTGCCAGCAGCGTAGGGCACTCCTACAATGAGCAGTTCTTC
TRBJ2-1,TRBD1,few,TRBV2,CASPPRGPSSEQFF,TGTGCCAGCCCCCCCAGGGGGCCGTCTAGTGAGCAGTTCTTC
TRBJ2-1,-,many,TRBV2,CASSEEGSYTYNEQFF,TGTGCCAGCAGTGAGGAAGGGAGTTACACCTACAATGAGCAGTTCTTC
TRBJ2-7,TRBD2,few,TRBV24-1,CATSDSGRRPYEQYF,TGTGCCACCAGTGATAGCGGGAGACGTCCCTACGAGCAGTACTTC
TRBJ2-3,-,many,TRBV3-1,CASSQGWDSTDTQYF,TGTGCCAGCAGCCAAGGGTGGGACAGCACAGATACGCAGTATTTT
TRBJ1-6,TRBD1,-,TRBV18,CASSPGQGMDSPLHF,TGTGCCAGCTCACCCGGACAGGGTATGGATTCACCCCTCCACTTT
TRBJ2-5,TRBD1,-,TRBV28,CASSQGQGRQETQYF,TGTGCCAGCAGTCAGGGACAGGGGCGCCAAGAGACCCAGTACTTC
TRBJ1-1,-,many,TRBV24-1,CATSDGNTEAFF,TGTGCCACCAGTGATGGAAACACTGAAGCTTTCTTT
TRBJ2-7,-,many,TRBV30,CAWRKGGPYEQYF,TGTGCCTGGCGCAAGGGGGGACCCTACGAGCAGTACTTC
TRBJ2-1,-,-,TRBV5-1,CASGSGGNEQFF,TGCGCCAGCGGCTCCGGTGGAAATGAGCAGTTCTTC
TRBJ2-1,-,few,TRBV6-2/TRBV6-3,CASSYSTGFGDEQFF,TGTGCCAGCAGTTACTCGACTGGATTCGGCGATGAGCAGTTCTTC
TRBJ1-2,-,many,TRBV29-1,CSVAREDGGYTF,TGCAGCGTTGCCAGGGAGGATGGCGGCTACACCTTC
TRBJ2-1,-,few,TRBV6-5,CASSYWERYNEQFF,TGTGCCAGCAGTTACTGGGAGAGGTACAATGAGCAGTTCTTC
TRBJ1-2,-,-,TRBV4-1,CASSQDRGQRRGGYTF,TGCGCCAGCAGCCAAGACAGAGGACAGCGCCGCGGTGGCTACACCTTC
TRBJ1-5,-,many,TRBV20-1,CSASTHDSNQPQHF,TGCAGTGCTAGTACGCATGATAGCAATCAGCCCCAGCATTTT
TRBJ1-5,TRBD1,many,TRBV5-4,CASSWTGKGGADQPQHF,TGTGCCAGCAGCTGGACAGGGAAGGGCGGGGCGGATCAGCCCCAGCATTTT
TRBJ2-7,-,many,TRBV9,CASSVEGNEQYF,TGTGCCAGCAGCGTAGAGGGTAACGAGCAGTACTTC
TRBJ2-1,-,many,TRBV6-2/TRBV6-3,CASTKPERDEQFF,TGTGCCAGCACCAAACCCGAAAGGGATGAGCAGTTCTTC
TRBJ1-5,-,many,TRBV20-1,CSARALDGSNQPQHF,TGCAGTGCTAGAGCCCTGGACGGTAGCAATCAGCCCCAGCATTTT
TRBJ1-5,-,many,TRBV20-1,CSASRTGTSNQPQHF,TGCAGTGCCAGTCGGACGGGGACTAGCAATCAGCCCCAGCATTTT
TRBJ2-7,TRBD2,many,TRBV28,CASSPWTSGRGLYEQYF,TGTGCCAGCAGTCCCTGGACTAGCGGGAGAGGCCTCTACGAGCAGTACTTC
TRBJ1-2,TRBD1,many,TRBV20-1,CSASISGQGADYGYTF,TGCAGTGCTAGTATATCTGGACAGGGGGCTGACTATGGCTACACCTTC
TRBJ2-5,-,many,TRBV11-1,CASSSSRRETQYF,TGTGCCAGCAGCTCATCTAGAAGAGAGACCCAGTACTTC
TRBJ2-3,TRBD2,many,TRBV20-1,CSARGLAGSTDTQYF,TGCAGTGCTAGAGGCCTAGCGGGCAGCACAGATACGCAGTATTTT
TRBJ1-1,-,many,TRBV12-3/TRBV12-4,CASTLGGVMNTEAFF,TGTGCCAGCACTCTAGGGGGAGTTATGAACACTGAAGCTTTCTTT
TRBJ2-1,-,many,TRBV3-1,CASSRGGGDGGEQFF,TGTGCCAGCAGCCGAGGCGGGGGCGACGGGGGCGAGCAGTTCTTC
TRBJ1-4,TRBD1,many,TRBV5-4,CASSLDPGQGNEKLFF,TGTGCCAGCAGCTTGGACCCGGGACAGGGTAATGAAAAACTGTTTTTT
TRBJ1-2,TRBD1,many,TRBV20-1,CSASHSAGQEGGYTF,TGCAGTGCTTCCCACTCCGCCGGACAGGAGGGTGGCTACACCTTC
TRBJ2-4,-,many,TRBV9,CASSDGGGGNIQYF,TGTGCCAGCAGCGACGGTGGAGGGGGAAACATTCAGTACTTC
TRBJ2-1,-,many,TRBV13,CASSLMNEQFF,TGTGCCAGCAGCTTAATGAATGAGCAGTTCTTC
TRBJ2-3,-,once,TRBV9,CASSALGRGGDTQYF,TGTGCCAGCAGCGCCCTTGGGAGAGGGGGAGATACGCAGTATTTT
TRBJ1-1,-,many,TRBV11-2,CASSGGQAFF,TGTGCCAGCAGCGGAGGTCAAGCTTTCTTT
TRBJ2-7,-,-,TRBV9,CASSVEGQGFGEQYF,TGTGCCAGCAGCGTAGAAGGGCAGGGTTTTGGGGAGCAGTACTTC
TRBJ2-2,TRBD2,many,TRBV2,CASSAIGGGPTGELFF,TGTGCCAGCAGTGCCATCGGCGGGGGGCCCACCGGGGAGCTGTTTTTT
TRBJ2-3,-,many,TRBV7-7,CASSPGGPDTQYF,TGTGCCAGCAGCCCCGGGGGCCCAGATACGCAGTATTTT
TRBJ2-2,-,many,TRBV7-3,CASSFSSTTGELFF,TGTGCCAGCAGCTTTAGTTCCACCACCGGGGAGCTGTTTTTT
TRBJ2-1,TRBD2,many,TRBV19,CASETSGSGYNEQFF,TGTGCCAGTGAGACTAGCGGGAGTGGCTACAATGAGCAGTTCTTC
TRBJ1-6,TRBD1,few,TRBV3-1,CASSHLSRQGPYNSPLHF,TGTGCCAGCAGCCACCTGAGTCGACAGGGGCCGTATAATTCACCCCTCCACTTT
TRBJ1-1,-,many,TRBV4-1,CASSQASEAFF,TGCGCCAGCAGCCAAGCTAGTGAAGCTTTCTTT
TRBJ2-7,TRBD2,-,TRBV19,CASSTRGERSEQYF,TGTGCCAGTAGTACCCGGGGGGAACGGAGCGAGCAGTACTTC
TRBJ2-2,TRBD1,many,TRBV2,CAGKQGAEAGELFF,TGTGCCGGGAAACAGGGGGCCGAAGCCGGGGAGCTGTTTTTT
TRBJ2-1,-,many,TRBV3-1,CASGPGGGPSPYNEQFF,TGTGCCAGCGGCCCCGGAGGTGGCCCTTCCCCGTACAATGAGCAGTTCTTC
TRBJ2-1,-,-,TRBV30,CAWSHYNEQFF,TGTGCCTGGAGCCACTACAATGAGCAGTTCTTC